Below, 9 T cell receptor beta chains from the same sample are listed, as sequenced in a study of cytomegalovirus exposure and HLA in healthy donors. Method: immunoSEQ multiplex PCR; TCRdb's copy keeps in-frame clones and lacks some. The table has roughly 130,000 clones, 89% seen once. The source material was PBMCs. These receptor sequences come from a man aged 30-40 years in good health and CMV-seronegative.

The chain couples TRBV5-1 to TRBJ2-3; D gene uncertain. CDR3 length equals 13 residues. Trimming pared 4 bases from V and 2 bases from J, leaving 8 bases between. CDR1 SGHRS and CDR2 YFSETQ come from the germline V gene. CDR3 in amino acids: CASSTRHTDTQYF. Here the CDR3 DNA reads TGCGCCAGCAGCACACGACACACAGATACGCAGTATTTT.

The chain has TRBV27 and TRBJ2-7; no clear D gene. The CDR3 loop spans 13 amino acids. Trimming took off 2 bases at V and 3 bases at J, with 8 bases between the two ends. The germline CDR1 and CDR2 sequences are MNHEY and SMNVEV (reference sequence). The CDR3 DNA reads TGTGCCAGCAGTTTAGGGCTGAACTACGAGCAGTACTTC. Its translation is CASSLGLNYEQYF.

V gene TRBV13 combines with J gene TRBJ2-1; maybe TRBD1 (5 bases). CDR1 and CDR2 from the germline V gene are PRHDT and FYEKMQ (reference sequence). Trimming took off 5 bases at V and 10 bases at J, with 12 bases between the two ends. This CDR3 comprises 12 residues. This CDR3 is CASSQGSREQFF. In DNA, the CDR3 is TGTGCCAGCAGCCAGGGATCTCGGGAGCAGTTCTTC. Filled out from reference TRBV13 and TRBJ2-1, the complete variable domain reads AAGVIQSPRHLIKEKRETATLKCYPIPRHDTVYWYQQGPGQDPQFLISFYEKMQSDKGSIPDRFSAQQFSDYHSELNMSSLELGDSALYFCASSQGSREQFFGPGTRLTVL.

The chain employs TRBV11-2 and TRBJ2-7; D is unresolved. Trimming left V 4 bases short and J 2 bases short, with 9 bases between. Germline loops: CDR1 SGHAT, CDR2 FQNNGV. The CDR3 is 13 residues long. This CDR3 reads CASSWARTYEQYF. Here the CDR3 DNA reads TGTGCCAGCAGCTGGGCGAGAACCTACGAGCAGTACTTC.

CDR3 region: CSVLGGSLINYGYTF. CDR3 coding DNA: TGCAGCGTTCTCGGGGGGTCCCTGATTAACTATGGCTACACCTTC. The chain carries TRBV29-1 and TRBJ1-2, with D possibly TRBD1 on 5 matching bases. Germline lookup yields CDR1 SQVTM and CDR2 ANQGSEA. The V end lost 5 bases, the J end lost 1 base, and 17 bases lay between the germline ends. The CDR3 sequence is 15 residues long.

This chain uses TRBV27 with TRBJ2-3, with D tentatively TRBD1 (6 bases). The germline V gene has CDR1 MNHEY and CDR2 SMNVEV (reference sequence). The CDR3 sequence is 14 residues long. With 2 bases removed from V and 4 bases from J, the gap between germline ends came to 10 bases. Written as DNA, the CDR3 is TGTGCCAGCAGTTTACAGGGGCGCGCAGATACGCAGTATTTT. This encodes CASSLQGRADTQYF.

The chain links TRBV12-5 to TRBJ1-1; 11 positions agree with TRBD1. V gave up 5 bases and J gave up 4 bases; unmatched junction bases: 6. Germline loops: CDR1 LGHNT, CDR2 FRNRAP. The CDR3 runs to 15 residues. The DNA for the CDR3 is TGTGCTAGTGGTCCAGGACAGGGGGCTGTCACTGAAGCTTTCTTT. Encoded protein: CASGPGQGAVTEAFF.

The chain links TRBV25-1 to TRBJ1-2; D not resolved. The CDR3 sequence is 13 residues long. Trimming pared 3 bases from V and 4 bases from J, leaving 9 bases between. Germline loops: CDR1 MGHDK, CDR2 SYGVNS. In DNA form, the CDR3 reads TGTGCCAGCAGTGAGATGGGCAGCTATGGCTACACCTTC. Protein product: CASSEMGSYGYTF.

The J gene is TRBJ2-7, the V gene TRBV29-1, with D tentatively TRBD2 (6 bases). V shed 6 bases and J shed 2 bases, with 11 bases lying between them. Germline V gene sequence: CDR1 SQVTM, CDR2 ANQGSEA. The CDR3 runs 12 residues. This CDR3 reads CSVRDWTYEQYF. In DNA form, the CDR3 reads TGCAGCGTCAGGGACTGGACCTACGAGCAGTACTTC.